Below, 24 T cell receptor beta chains from the same sample are listed, as sequenced in a study of blood T cell repertoires in COVID-19. Produced via immunoSEQ multiplex PCR; TCRdb's table is partial and in-frame only. The repertoire holds about 100,000 clones, with around 85% as singletons. Material for sequencing was peripheral blood. The receptors were gathered from a human donor in a cohort sampled during active COVID-19.

This sequence joins TRBV3-1 (or the pseudogene TRBV3-2) and TRBJ2-7; 7 bases are shared with TRBD1. This CDR3 is 14 amino acids long. Germline CDR1 and CDR2: LGHDT and YNNKEL (reference sequence). Trimming at V came to 5 bases and at J to 6 bases, leaving 10 bases not matched to a gene. CDR3 region: CASSKTQGSGEQYF. The CDR3, as DNA: TGTGCCAGCAGCAAAACACAGGGGTCGGGCGAGCAGTACTTC.

V usage is TRBV21-1 and J usage is TRBJ2-3; TRBD2, the table's D call, was not compared with the DNA. TRBV21-1 counts as a pseudogene. This CDR3 has 16 residues. The CDR3 is CASSPRGEGEVDTQYF. The CDR3 DNA reads TGTGCCAGCAGCCCCCGGGGGGAGGGGGAGGTAGATACGCAGTATTTT.

The chain couples TRBV2 to TRBJ1-2; D remains unclear. This CDR3 is built from 14 residues. V lost 3 bases and J 4 bases, leaving 12 bases between the germline ends. Germline V gene data show CDR1 as SNHLY and CDR2 as FYNNEI. The CDR3 DNA follows: TGTGCCAGCAGTGAGTACCTGGGAGGCTATGGCTACACCTTC. Translation gives CASSEYLGGYGYTF.

The V gene is TRBV18, the J gene TRBJ2-2, with unresolved D. The CDR3 spans 14 residues. V lost 1 base to trimming and J lost 1 base, with 4 bases between them. The germline V gene encodes CDR1 KGHSH and CDR2 LQKENI. In nucleotides, the CDR3 is TGTGCCAGCTCACCACGAGAGAACACCGGGGAGCTGTTTTTT. This encodes CASSPRENTGELFF.

This chain uses TRBV18 with TRBJ1-1, with 10 bases matching TRBD1. V was pared by 1 base and J by 5 bases, with 4 bases of the junction left unmatched. CDR3 size: 15 residues. From germline, CDR1 is KGHSH and CDR2 LQKENI. CDR3 sequence (DNA): TGTGCCAGCTCACCACTGGGACAGGGGACGACTGAAGCTTTCTTT. It translates to CASSPLGQGTTEAFF. Using reference TRBV18 and TRBJ1-1 for the parts outside the CDR3, the full variable domain is NAGVMQNPRHLVRRRGQEARLRCSPMKGHSHVYWYRQLPEEGLKFMVYLQKENIIDESGMPKERFSAEFPKEGPSILRIQQVVRGDSAAYFCASSPLGQGTTEAFFGQGTRLTVV.

J is TRBJ2-1 and V is TRBV5-1; TRBD2 aligns across 9 bases. The CDR3 covers 16 residues. Germline trimming cut 4 bases from V and 0 bases from J; bases unmatched to any gene: 5. The germline V gene has CDR1 SGHRS and CDR2 YFSETQ. CDR3 loop: CASSPAGGSSYNEQFF. Written as DNA, the CDR3 is TGCGCCAGCAGCCCAGCGGGGGGCAGCTCCTACAATGAGCAGTTCTTC.

This rearrangement joins TRBV5-5 to TRBJ2-7; 9 bases are shared with TRBD1. Trimming at V came to 6 bases and at J to 5 bases, leaving 12 bases not matched to a gene. The CDR3 sequence is 15 residues long. Germline V gene lookup returns CDR1 SGHKS and CDR2 YYEKEE (reference sequence). This CDR3 reads CASTLGQGMVDEQYF. CDR3 coding DNA: TGTGCCAGCACCCTGGGACAGGGTATGGTCGACGAGCAGTACTTC.

This clone was counted once. The CDR3 loop is CASSSDRGQTEAFF. DNA for the CDR3: TGCGCCAGCAGCTCGGACAGGGGACAAACTGAAGCTTTCTTT. The rearrangement uses TRBV5-1 and TRBJ1-1; 9 nucleotides match TRBD1. CDR3 length: 14 residues. Germline V gene lookup returns CDR1 SGHRS and CDR2 YFSETQ. The V and J ends lost 3 bases and 5 bases, in that order; junction bases with no gene match: 5.

The V and J genes are TRBV19 and TRBJ1-1; D is possibly TRBD1 (5 bases). Trimming left V 4 bases short and J 6 bases short, with 24 bases between. The germline gives CDR1 LNHDA, CDR2 SQIVND (reference sequence). This CDR3 is 17 amino acids long. In DNA, the CDR3 is TGTGCCAGTAGTACGGACCTTTGGGGCCGGTTCGGCGCTGAAGCTTTCTTT. This translates into CASSTDLWGRFGAEAFF.

This clone was seen a few times. The chain links TRBV5-1 to TRBJ2-7; 9 nucleotides agree with TRBD1. V shed 7 bases and J 4 bases; nucleotides not matched to a gene: 9. Germline-derived CDR1 and CDR2 are SGHRS and YFSETQ. CDR3 size: 14 residues. The CDR3 DNA is TGCGCCAGCGGACCCGGGACAGGGATTTACGAGCAGTACTTC. Amino acids: CASGPGTGIYEQYF.

The chain is built from TRBV10-1 and TRBJ2-5, with TRBD1 matching 7 bases. The V gene's germline CDR1 is WNHNN and CDR2 SYGVQD (reference sequence). V lost 5 bases to trimming and J lost 5 bases; unmatched junction nucleotides: 8. This CDR3 is built from 14 residues. This CDR3 reads CASSRNRGSETQYF. The DNA of the CDR3 is TGCGCCAGCAGTCGGAACAGGGGAAGCGAGACCCAGTACTTC.

The chain recombines TRBV6-6 with TRBJ1-3; 9 nucleotides match TRBD1. Germline loops: CDR1 MNHNY, CDR2 SVGAGI (reference sequence). This CDR3 has 14 amino acids. V trimming: 6 bases; J trimming: 4 bases; junction bases outside the gene matches: 4. CDR3 residues: CASSRQGVGNTIYF. CDR3 DNA: TGTGCCAGCAGCAGACAGGGGGTCGGAAACACCATATATTTT.

This clone appeared a single time. The J gene is TRBJ1-6, the V gene TRBV19; TRBD1 matches at 7 bases. This CDR3 is 14 amino acids long. V lost 8 bases, J lost 4 bases, and 5 bases stayed unmatched. Germline CDR1 and CDR2: LNHDA and SQIVND (reference sequence). CDR3 region: CASPTGVYNSPLHF. DNA for the CDR3: TGTGCCAGTCCCACAGGGGTTTATAATTCACCCCTCCACTTT.

The rearrangement links TRBV18 to TRBJ1-5; D is unclear. Trimming removed 1 base at V and 3 bases at J, with 7 bases between. Germline V gene sequence: CDR1 KGHSH, CDR2 LQKENI. This CDR3 is 14 amino acids long. In DNA, the CDR3 is TGTGCCAGCTCACCACAGGGAGTCAATCAGCCCCAGCATTTT. It is translated as CASSPQGVNQPQHF.

V is TRBV19 and J is TRBJ1-2; the D is unclear. Trimming took 1 base from V and 0 from J, leaving 15 bases between them. This CDR3 has 17 residues. Germline V gives CDR1 LNHDA, CDR2 SQIVND (reference sequence). The CDR3 here is CASSIVFGARTNYGYTF. The CDR3 region has the DNA TGTGCCAGTAGTATAGTATTCGGAGCCAGAACTAACTATGGCTACACCTTC.

J is TRBJ2-1 and V is TRBV25-1; 7 bases line up with TRBD2. The CDR3 extends over 16 amino acids. Germline CDR1 and CDR2: MGHDK and SYGVNS. With V trimmed by 2 bases and J by 5 bases, 9 bases remained unmatched. CDR3 protein: CASSEGAGELHNEQFF. The DNA of the CDR3 is TGTGCCAGCAGTGAAGGCGCGGGAGAGCTCCACAATGAGCAGTTCTTC.

This clone was recorded only once. The genes are TRBV6-5 and TRBJ1-1; D unclear. Germline V lookup: CDR1 MNHEY, CDR2 SVGAGI. Trimming took off 7 bases at V and 1 base at J, with 10 bases between the two ends. The CDR3 loop spans 13 amino acids. The CDR3 is CASNSFGNTEAFF. The CDR3 bases are TGTGCCAGCAATTCATTCGGGAACACTGAAGCTTTCTTT.

The chain employs TRBV7-2 and TRBJ2-1, with TRBD2 matching 13 bases. V was clipped by 3 bases and J by 7 bases; unmatched bases: 6. The CDR3 spans 16 residues. The germline CDR1 and CDR2 sequences are SGHTA and FQGNSA. CDR3 residues: CASSFGGTSGINEQFF. In nucleotides, the CDR3 is TGTGCCAGCAGCTTTGGCGGGACTAGCGGGATAAATGAGCAGTTCTTC.

The chain's CDR3 is CASSPGTGGTGELFF. CDR3 DNA sequence: TGTGCCAGCAGTCCAGGGACAGGGGGCACCGGGGAGCTGTTTTTT. The J gene is TRBJ2-2, the V gene TRBV6-2 or TRBV6-3; 11 positions agree with TRBD1. Germline V lookup: CDR1 MNHEY, CDR2 SVGEGT. The V gene end was trimmed by 5 bases and the J gene end by 4 bases; junction bases not matched to a gene: 3. This CDR3 is built from 15 residues.

V is TRBV7-2 and J is TRBJ2-2, with 9 bases matching TRBD2. Germline CDR1 reads SGHTA; CDR2 reads FQGNSA. The CDR3 is 16 residues long. V lost 2 bases, J lost 4 bases, and 5 bases stayed unmatched. CDR3 protein: CASSLNGGRATGELFF. In DNA, the CDR3 is TGTGCCAGCAGCTTAAACGGCGGGAGGGCCACCGGGGAGCTGTTTTTT.

With respect to this clone: This same CDR3 is encoded by further DNA sequences in the sample. The genes are TRBV5-1 and TRBJ2-5; 7 bases align to TRBD1. This CDR3 spans 14 amino acids. Germline assignment: CDR1 SGHRS and CDR2 YFSETQ. The J segment lost 2 bases and the V segment lost 2 bases, leaving 3 bases of the junction unmatched. The DNA for the CDR3 is TGCGCCAGCAGCTTACCGACAGGGCAAGAGACCCAGTACTTC. This translates into CASSLPTGQETQYF.

V gene TRBV12-3 or TRBV12-4 combines with J gene TRBJ2-2; D not resolved. The CDR3 extends over 12 amino acids. With 10 bases removed from V and 6 bases from J, the gap between germline ends came to 12 bases. The CDR3 sequence: CATPGWAGELFF. CDR3 DNA sequence: TGTGCCACTCCCGGGTGGGCCGGGGAGCTGTTTTTT.

This chain uses TRBV2 with TRBJ2-3; weak D call: TRBD2 (7 bases). This CDR3 has 14 residues. Germline V gene data show CDR1 as SNHLY and CDR2 as FYNNEI. Trimming pared 6 bases from V and 1 base from J, leaving 11 bases between. CDR3 nucleotides: TGTGCCAGCAGGAGGGGGGGTGGCACAGATACGCAGTATTTT. This sequence encodes CASRRGGGTDTQYF.

V and J are TRBV7-9 and TRBJ2-7; D gene ambiguous. V was clipped by 0 bases and J by 1 base, with 7 bases between them. The CDR3 is 14 amino acids. The germline V gene has CDR1 SEHNR and CDR2 FQNEAQ (reference sequence). CDR3 DNA: TGTGCCAGCAGCTTAGCTCCAGATTCCTACGAGCAGTACTTC. Encoded protein: CASSLAPDSYEQYF.